The 8 T cell receptor beta chains listed next were all sequenced from one sample in a study of T cell changes during pregnancy in multiple sclerosis. Produced via immunoSEQ multiplex PCR; TCRdb's table is partial and in-frame only. The sample consists of 20,000 to 25,000 clones, more than 80% of them appearing once. The sample consisted of CD8+ T cells from peripheral blood mononuclear cells, taken in the first trimester of pregnancy. All receptors come from a female donor in good health, enrolled as a control in a pregnancy study.

V usage is TRBV6-6 and J usage is TRBJ2-7; D is unclear. V was shortened by 5 bases and J by 3 bases, with 5 bases between the two germline ends. Germline V gene data show CDR1 as MNHNY and CDR2 as SVGAGI (reference sequence). There are 11 residues in the CDR3. This CDR3 reads CASSAGYEQYF. CDR3 in DNA: TGTGCCAGCAGTGCCGGCTACGAGCAGTACTTC.

The J gene is TRBJ1-3, the V gene TRBV25-1; D uncertain. The CDR3 spans 14 residues. Germline CDR1 and CDR2: MGHDK and SYGVNS. V lost 2 bases to trimming and J lost 4 bases, with 9 bases between them. CDR3 nucleotides: TGTGCCAGCAGTGAAAGCGGGAAAGGAAACACCATATATTTT. Its protein is CASSESGKGNTIYF.

This chain links TRBV7-9 with TRBJ2-5, with D possibly matching TRBD1 (5 bases). The CDR3 is 15 residues long. Germline V gene data show CDR1 as SEHNR and CDR2 as FQNEAQ (reference sequence). Trimming stripped 4 bases from V and 1 base from J, with 13 bases between. The CDR3, as DNA: TGTGCCAGCAGCTCCGTCGGACACCTCCAAGAGACCCAGTACTTC. This gives the protein CASSSVGHLQETQYF.

The V and J genes are TRBV7-9 and TRBJ1-5, with D unclear. V lost 1 base to trimming and J lost 6 bases, with 13 bases between them. Germline V gene sequence: CDR1 SEHNR, CDR2 FQNEAQ (reference sequence). The CDR3 extends over 15 amino acids. Written as DNA, the CDR3 is TGTGCCAGCAGCTTAGGATGGGGTGAGGGTCAGCCCCAGCATTTT. This sequence encodes CASSLGWGEGQPQHF.

The gene calls are TRBV5-6 and TRBJ2-2, with 10 positions matching TRBD2. Germline assignment: CDR1 SGHDT and CDR2 YYEEEE. The CDR3 length is 17 residues. V trimming: 1 base; J trimming: 7 bases; junction bases outside the gene matches: 10. CDR3 sequence: CASSLWIAGGPGGELFF. DNA for the CDR3: TGTGCCAGCAGCTTGTGGATAGCGGGGGGTCCAGGCGGGGAGCTGTTTTTT.

The V gene is TRBV9, the J gene TRBJ2-1; tentatively, D is TRBD2 (6 bases). The CDR3 is made up of 15 amino acids. Germline CDR1 and CDR2: SGDLS and YYNGEE. Trimming removed 0 bases from V and 0 bases from J, with 7 bases in between. The CDR3 nucleotides read TGTGCCAGCAGCGTAGCGGGGGTCTCCTACAATGAGCAGTTCTTC. Its protein is CASSVAGVSYNEQFF.

This chain joins TRBV7-9 and TRBJ2-5; possibly TRBD2 for D (7 bases). Per germline, CDR1 SEHNR and CDR2 FQNEAQ (reference sequence). The CDR3 totals 15 residues. Trimming cost V 2 bases and J 5 bases, with 15 bases left between them. The CDR3 loop is CASSLWAEGGETQYF. The CDR3 DNA follows: TGTGCCAGCAGCTTATGGGCCGAGGGGGGGGAGACCCAGTACTTC. The entire variable domain, with the rest obtained from reference TRBV7-9 and TRBJ2-5, is as follows: DTGVSQNPRHKITKRGQNVTFRCDPISEHNRLYWYRQTLGQGPEFLTYFQNEAQLEKSRLLSDRFSAERPKGSFSTLEIQRTEQGDSAMYLCASSLWAEGGETQYFGPGTRLLVL.

The V call is TRBV14, the J call TRBJ2-7; the D is unclear. The V and J ends lost 1 base and 3 bases respectively, with 16 bases between them. Germline V gene lookup returns CDR1 SGHDN and CDR2 FVKESK. This CDR3 contains 16 residues. Here the CDR3 DNA reads TGTGCCAGCAGCCAAGCTGGCGGTGTAGGATTCTACGAGCAGTACTTC. Protein product: CASSQAGGVGFYEQYF.